What follows are 9 T cell receptor beta chains derived from one specimen sequenced in a study of T-cell memory formation after mild COVID-19. MiXCR, applied by TCRdb to the 5' RACE reads, yields one record per CDR3 protein. The table records some 150,000 distinct CDR3 sequences, around 25% of them present only once. The material sequenced was PBMCs or a T cell subset sorted from them (not recorded which). The receptor set was obtained from an adult woman who had mild COVID-19 (a few samples of this study predate the infection). Cell type and time point are not known.

The chain couples TRBV7-9 to TRBJ1-1; D may be TRBD1 (5 bases). Germline CDR1 SEHNR, CDR2 FQNEAQ (reference sequence). The CDR3 is made up of 12 amino acids. The V and J ends lost 1 base and 6 bases respectively, with 6 bases between them. The CDR3 region is CASSLGQPEAFF. The CDR3 nucleotides read TGTGCCAGCAGCTTAGGACAGCCTGAAGCTTTCTTT.

For the CDR3, the DNA is TGCAGTGCTAGAATGGGCCCCGGAGGCTCCACAGATACGCAGTATTTT. It is translated as CSARMGPGGSTDTQYF. The chain has TRBV20-1 and TRBJ2-3; tentative D call: TRBD2 (5 bases). Trimming cost V 2 bases and J 2 bases, with 17 bases left between them. Germline CDR1 DFQATT, CDR2 SNEGSKA (reference sequence). The CDR3 extends over 16 amino acids.

The chain uses TRBV7-9 and TRBJ1-2; no clear D. V lost 5 bases and J lost 6, with 16 bases in between. CDR1 is SEHNR and CDR2 is FQNEAQ in the germline V gene (reference sequence). This CDR3 is built from 14 residues. The CDR3 sequence is CASSQPPEDDGYTF. The CDR3 DNA follows: TGTGCCAGCAGCCAACCTCCGGAGGACGATGGCTACACCTTC. The whole variable domain, filled in from reference TRBV7-9 and TRBJ1-2, reads DTGVSQNPRHKITKRGQNVTFRCDPISEHNRLYWYRQTLGQGPEFLTYFQNEAQLEKSRLLSDRFSAERPKGSFSTLEIQRTEQGDSAMYLCASSQPPEDDGYTFGSGTRLTVV.

This clonotype was found a few times. This rearrangement joins TRBV7-6 to TRBJ1-1; D call uncertain. The CDR3 spans 11 residues. Trimming shortened V by 8 bases and J by 8 bases, and 12 bases separated the two germline ends. CDR1 is SGHVS and CDR2 is FNYEAQ in the germline V gene. The CDR3 loop is CASLNGQEAFF. CDR3 DNA: TGTGCCAGCCTTAACGGGCAGGAAGCTTTCTTT.

The chain couples TRBV5-1 to TRBJ1-2; no clear D gene. The CDR3 has 14 residues. The V gene lost 0 bases and the J gene lost 4 bases, with 10 bases spanning the gap. Germline V gene lookup returns CDR1 SGHRS and CDR2 YFSETQ. In DNA, the CDR3 is TGCGCCAGCAGCTTGGACTTTGGTCTCTATGGCTACACCTTC. This codes for CASSLDFGLYGYTF.

The genes are TRBV7-6 and TRBJ2-4, with D tentatively TRBD2 (6 bases). V was pared by 2 bases and J by 2 bases, with 13 bases between. CDR1 SGHVS and CDR2 FNYEAQ come from the germline V gene. The CDR3 loop spans 16 amino acids. The CDR3 DNA reads as TGTGCCAGCAGCTTATGGGACTTCGCGACCAAAAACATTCAGTACTTC. Translated, it gives CASSLWDFATKNIQYF.

This sequence joins TRBV3-1 and TRBJ1-1; TRBD1 might be the D (5 bases). Germline V gives CDR1 LGHDT, CDR2 YNNKEL (reference sequence). The CDR3 has 11 residues. Trimming pared 4 bases from V and 12 bases from J, leaving 12 bases between. CDR3 sequence: CASSLPGRTFF. CDR3 in DNA: TGTGCCAGCAGCCTACCGGGACGAACTTTCTTT.

The chain uses TRBV3-1 and TRBJ2-5, with D possibly matching TRBD2 (6 bases). V lost 0 bases and J 4 bases, leaving 15 bases between the germline ends. CDR3 size: 16 residues. Germline CDR1 reads LGHDT; CDR2 reads YNNKEL (reference sequence). The CDR3 loop is CASSQDFRGTRETQYF. The CDR3 region has the DNA TGTGCCAGCAGCCAAGATTTCCGAGGGACTCGAGAGACCCAGTACTTC.

This clonotype has more than one count but fewer than ten. The V and J genes are TRBV4-2 and TRBJ2-7; D is unclear. CDR3 length: 15 amino acids. The V and J ends lost 0 bases and 2 bases respectively, with 11 bases between them. The germline V gene has CDR1 LGHNA and CDR2 YNFKEQ. In DNA, the CDR3 is TGTGCCAGCAGCCAAGAGTCCAGCAGAACCTACGAGCAGTACTTC. This sequence encodes CASSQESSRTYEQYF.